This TCR beta chain was captured in a study of HIV-infected children after antiretroviral therapy interruption. Study results and caveats: Naive CD4+ CDR3 sharing between time points fell after interruption began.

The sample's treatment: PENTA 11 planned treatment interruption arm or continuous ART arm. Participants had taken at least three-drug ART for at least 24 weeks. Cryopreserved PBMC samples required at least 5 million viable cells. The TCR library was built from RNA with a 3' RACE protocol and unique molecular identifiers. MiXCR was run by TCRdb on the 3' RACE reads, yielding one entry per CDR3 protein. The data show 70,000 to 90,000 distinct CDR3 sequences, with around 6.9% seen just once and roughly 1% held by the top ten. This clonotype was seen at least ten times. What it binds is unknown. The germline CDR1 and CDR2 sequences are LNHNV and YYDKDF (reference sequence). The ends were cut back, 3 bases at V and 2 bases at J, with 9 bases in the middle. The CDR3 totals 14 residues.

The sequences come from CD45RA+ CD4+ T cells from PBMCs, pooled from several time points, collected from a donor given antiretroviral therapy, either interrupted or continuous. The subset: naive CD4+ CD45RA+ CD45RO- T cells. This sequence originates from a pool of human donors with HIV. The chain links TRBV15 to TRBJ2-3; D not resolved. CDR3 protein: CATSSVTHTDTQYF. The CDR3 DNA reads as TGTGCCACCAGCAGCGTGACTCACACAGATACGCAGTATTTT.